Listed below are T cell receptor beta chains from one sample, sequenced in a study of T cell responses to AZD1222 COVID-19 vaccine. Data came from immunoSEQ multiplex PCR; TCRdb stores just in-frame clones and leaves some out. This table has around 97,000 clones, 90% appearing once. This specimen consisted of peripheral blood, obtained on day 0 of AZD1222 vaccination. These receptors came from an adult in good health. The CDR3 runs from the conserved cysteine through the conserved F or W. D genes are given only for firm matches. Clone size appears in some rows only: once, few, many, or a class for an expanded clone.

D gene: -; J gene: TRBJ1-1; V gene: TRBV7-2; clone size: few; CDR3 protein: CASSFKGDTEAFF; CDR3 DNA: TGTGCCAGCAGCTTCAAGGGAGACACTGAAGCTTTCTTT
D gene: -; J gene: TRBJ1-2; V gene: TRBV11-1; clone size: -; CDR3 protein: CASSLVAGDYYGYTF; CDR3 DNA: TGTGCCAGCAGCTTAGTTGCCGGGGACTACTATGGCTACACCTTC
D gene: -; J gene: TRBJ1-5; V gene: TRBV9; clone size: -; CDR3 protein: CASSPGLTNQPQHF; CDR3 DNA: TGTGCCAGCAGCCCGGGACTGACCAATCAGCCCCAGCATTTT
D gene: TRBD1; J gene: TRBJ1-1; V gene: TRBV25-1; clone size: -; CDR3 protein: CASSGPSGTGKQNTEAFF; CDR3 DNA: TGTGCCAGCAGTGGCCCCTCCGGGACAGGGAAACAGAACACTGAAGCTTTCTTT
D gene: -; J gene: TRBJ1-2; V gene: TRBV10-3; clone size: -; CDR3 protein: CATSPQGPNYGYTF; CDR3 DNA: TGTGCCACCTCCCCGCAGGGGCCTAACTATGGCTACACCTTC
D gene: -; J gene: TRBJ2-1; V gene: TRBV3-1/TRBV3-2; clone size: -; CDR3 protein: CASSQETREYNEQFF; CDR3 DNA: TGTGCCAGCAGCCAAGAAACTAGGGAGTACAATGAGCAGTTCTTC
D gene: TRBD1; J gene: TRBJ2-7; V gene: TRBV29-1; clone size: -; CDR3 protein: CSVEDRETYEQYF; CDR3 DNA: TGCAGCGTTGAGGACAGGGAAACCTACGAGCAGTACTTC
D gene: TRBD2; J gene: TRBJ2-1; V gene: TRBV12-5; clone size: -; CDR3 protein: CASGLVLTSGGAGNEQFF; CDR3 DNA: TGTGCTAGTGGTTTGGTACTGACTAGCGGGGGGGCAGGCAATGAGCAGTTCTTC
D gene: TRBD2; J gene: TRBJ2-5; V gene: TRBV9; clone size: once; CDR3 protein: CASSVRGTSYETQYF; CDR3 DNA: TGTGCCAGCAGCGTACGGGGGACTAGCTATGAGACCCAGTACTTC
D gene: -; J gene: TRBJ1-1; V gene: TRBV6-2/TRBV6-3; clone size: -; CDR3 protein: CASSYSRARENTEAFF; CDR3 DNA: TGTGCCAGCAGTTACTCCCGGGCGAGAGAGAACACTGAAGCTTTCTTT
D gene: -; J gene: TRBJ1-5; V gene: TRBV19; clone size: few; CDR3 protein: CASSTPNRVQDQPQHF; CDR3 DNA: TGTGCCAGTAGTACACCAAACCGGGTCCAAGATCAGCCCCAGCATTTT
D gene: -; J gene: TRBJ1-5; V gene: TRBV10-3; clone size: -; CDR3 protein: CAISENRDEPQHF; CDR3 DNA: TGTGCCATCAGTGAGAACCGGGACGAGCCCCAGCATTTT
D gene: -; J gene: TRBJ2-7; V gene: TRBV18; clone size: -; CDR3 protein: CASSLGQTEYEQYF; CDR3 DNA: TGTGCCAGCTCACTCGGACAGACGGAATACGAGCAGTACTTC
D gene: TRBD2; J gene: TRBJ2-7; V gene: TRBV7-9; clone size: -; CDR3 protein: CASSSLAGGQYEQYF; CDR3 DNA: TGTGCCAGCAGCTCCTTAGCGGGGGGACAGTACGAGCAGTACTTC
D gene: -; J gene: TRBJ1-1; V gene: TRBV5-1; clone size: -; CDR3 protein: CASSLGVVSAEAFF; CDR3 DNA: TGCGCCAGCAGCTTGGGGGTCGTTTCGGCTGAAGCTTTCTTT
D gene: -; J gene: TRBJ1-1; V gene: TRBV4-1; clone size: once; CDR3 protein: CASSQAAGANTEAFF; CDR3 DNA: TGCGCCAGCAGCCAAGCCGCAGGAGCGAACACTGAAGCTTTCTTT
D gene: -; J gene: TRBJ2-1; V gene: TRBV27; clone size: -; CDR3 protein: CASSLGGGGQEQFF; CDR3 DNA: TGTGCCAGCAGTTTGGGTGGGGGTGGCCAGGAGCAGTTCTTC
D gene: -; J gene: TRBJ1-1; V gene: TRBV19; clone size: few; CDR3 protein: CASSIRGLHEAFF; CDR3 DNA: TGTGCCAGTAGTATCAGGGGTCTACATGAAGCTTTCTTT
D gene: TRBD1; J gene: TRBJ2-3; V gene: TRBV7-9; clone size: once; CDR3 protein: CASSLGDRGSTDTQYF; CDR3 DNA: TGTGCCAGCAGCTTAGGGGACAGGGGTAGCACAGATACGCAGTATTTT
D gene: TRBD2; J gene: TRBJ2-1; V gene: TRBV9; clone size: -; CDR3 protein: CASSPDGTSDYNEQFF; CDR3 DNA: TGTGCCAGCAGCCCAGACGGGACTAGCGATTACAATGAGCAGTTCTTC
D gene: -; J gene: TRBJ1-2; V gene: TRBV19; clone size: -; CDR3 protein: CASTRRAVANYGYTF; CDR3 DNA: TGTGCCAGTACCCGGCGGGCAGTCGCTAACTATGGCTACACCTTC
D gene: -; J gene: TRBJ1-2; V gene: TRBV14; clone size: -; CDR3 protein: CASSQAGDYGYTF; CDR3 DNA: TGTGCCAGCAGCCAGGCCGGGGACTATGGCTACACCTTC
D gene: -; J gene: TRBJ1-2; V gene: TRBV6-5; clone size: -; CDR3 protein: CASSRTAYGYTF; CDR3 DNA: TGTGCCAGCAGCCGGACGGCCTATGGCTACACCTTC
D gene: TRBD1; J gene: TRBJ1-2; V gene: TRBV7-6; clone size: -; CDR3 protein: CASSPTGTETPGCYGYTF; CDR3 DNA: TGTGCCAGCAGCCCCACCGGGACAGAGACCCCAGGATGCTATGGCTACACCTTC
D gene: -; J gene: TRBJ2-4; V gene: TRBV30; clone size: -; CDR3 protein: CAWRGVDIQYF; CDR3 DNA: TGTGCCTGGAGAGGGGTTGACATTCAGTACTTC
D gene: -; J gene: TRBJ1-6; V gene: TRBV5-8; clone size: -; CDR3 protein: CASSLGTGYNSPLHF; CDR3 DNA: TGTGCCAGCAGCTTGGGGACGGGTTATAATTCACCCCTCCACTTT
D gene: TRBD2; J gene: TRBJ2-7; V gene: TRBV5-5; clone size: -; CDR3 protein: CASSYLTSGSYEQYF; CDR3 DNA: TGTGCCAGCAGCTACCTGACTAGCGGTTCCTACGAGCAGTACTTC
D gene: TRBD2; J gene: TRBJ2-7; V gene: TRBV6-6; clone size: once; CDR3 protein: CASSRARGYSPWQYF; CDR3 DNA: TGTGCCAGCAGTCGCGCGCGGGGGTATTCCCCATGGCAGTACTTC
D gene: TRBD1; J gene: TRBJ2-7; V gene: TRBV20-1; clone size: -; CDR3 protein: CSARGQGEQYF; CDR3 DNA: TGCAGTGCTAGAGGACAGGGGGAGCAGTACTTC
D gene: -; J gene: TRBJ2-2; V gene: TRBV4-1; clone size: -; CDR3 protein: CASSQDFTGELFF; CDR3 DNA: TGCGCCAGCAGCCAAGATTTCACCGGGGAGCTGTTTTTT
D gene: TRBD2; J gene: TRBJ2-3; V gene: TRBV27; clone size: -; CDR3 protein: CASRRTSGGTDTQYF; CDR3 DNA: TGTGCCAGCAGACGGACTAGCGGGGGGACAGATACGCAGTATTTT
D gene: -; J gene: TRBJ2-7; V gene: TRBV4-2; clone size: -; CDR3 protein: CASSQSIGHYEQYF; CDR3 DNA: TGTGCCAGCAGCCAATCTATCGGGCACTACGAGCAGTACTTC
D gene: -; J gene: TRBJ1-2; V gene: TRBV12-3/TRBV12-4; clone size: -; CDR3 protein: CASKLQGSGGYTF; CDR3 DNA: TGTGCCAGCAAACTACAGGGTAGTGGTGGCTACACCTTC
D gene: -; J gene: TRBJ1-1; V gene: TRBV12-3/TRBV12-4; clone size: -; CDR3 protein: CASSLSGSTEAFF; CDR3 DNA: TGTGCCAGCAGTTTATCTGGTAGCACTGAAGCTTTCTTT
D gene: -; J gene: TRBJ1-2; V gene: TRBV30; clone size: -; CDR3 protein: CAWSVRGANYGYTF; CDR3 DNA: TGTGCCTGGAGTGTAAGGGGAGCTAACTATGGCTACACCTTC